The sequence of this TCR beta chain was determined in a study of control samples from healthy donors and cancer patients. The protocol was immunoSEQ multiplex PCR, while the TCRdb copy is restricted to in-frame clones and leaves out a portion. The sample holds 100,000 to 150,000 clones, 80% to 95% seen once. With 3 bases clipped from V and 7 bases from J, the junction kept 5 bases outside the gene matches. Germline values: CDR1 MDHEN, CDR2 SYDVKM. CDR3 length: 14 residues. V gene TRBV28 combines with J gene TRBJ2-4; 8 positions agree with TRBD2. The clonotype originates from a man in his forties in good health. The sequenced sample was blood. CDR3 bases: TGTGCCAGCAGTTTCGGGAGGGTGGGGAACATTCAGTACTTC. The encoded protein is CASSFGRVGNIQYF.